This T cell receptor beta chain is from a study of CXCR3-negative and CXCR3-positive naive CD8 T cells. Study information: Some 150 million TRB reads were obtained in total, which works out to about 1.5 +/- 0.3 million per library. Points from the study as a whole: CXCR3-positive naive cells carried more hydrophobic TRB CDR3s than CXCR3-negative naive cells did. Relative to memory CD8+ cells, whose diversity was much lower, both naive subsets had comparably high diversity.

UMI-labeled 5' RACE yielded the TRB cDNA libraries. TCRdb reprocessed the 5' RACE reads and keeps a single row for each CDR3 protein, giving no DNA. The table lists approximately 98,000 distinct CDR3 sequences. Germline values: CDR1 MDHEN, CDR2 SYDVKM. This CDR3 contains 16 residues. Concerning this clonotype itself: Antigen unknown.

Within the CD8+ T cell compartment, naive cells were CD45RO-CCR7+CD27+CD95-. The source of this sequence is a human donor in good health. Some clones in this sample may be carry-over from other donors' samples. The chain is built from TRBV28 and TRBJ2-5; TCRdb's D call, TRBD1, is unchecked because there is no DNA. Sequencing used naive CXCR3+ CD8+ T cells from blood. Subset of the sample: CD45RO-CCR7+CD27+CD95- naive CD8+ T cells expressing CXCR3 (TNR3+). This CDR3 reads CASTLARGQRQETQYF. Looking up the rest from reference TRBV28 and TRBJ2-5 gives the full variable domain: DVKVTQSSRYLVKRTGEKVFLECVQDMDHENMFWYRQDPGLGLRLIYFSYDVKMKEKGDIPEGYSVSREKKERFSLILESASTNQTSMYLCASTLARGQRQETQYFGPGTRLLVL.